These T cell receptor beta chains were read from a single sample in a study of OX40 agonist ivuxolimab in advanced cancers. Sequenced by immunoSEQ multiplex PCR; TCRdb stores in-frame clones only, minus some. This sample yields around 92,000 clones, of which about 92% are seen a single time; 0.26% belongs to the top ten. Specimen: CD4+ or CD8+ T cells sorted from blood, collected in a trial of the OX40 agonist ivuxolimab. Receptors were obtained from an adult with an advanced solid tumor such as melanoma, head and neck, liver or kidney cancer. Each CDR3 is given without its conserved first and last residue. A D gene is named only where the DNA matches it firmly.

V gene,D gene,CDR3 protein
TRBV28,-,ASSSPAQNAGYT
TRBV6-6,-,ASSPLGDTQY
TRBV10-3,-,AISGRSSGANVLT
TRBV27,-,ASSLLSAVSYNEQF
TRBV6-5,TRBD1,ASSYGQARQPQH
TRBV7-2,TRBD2,ASSLGSGGAYNEQF
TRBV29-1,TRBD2,SVASGGAYEQY
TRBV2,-,ASRVPWAGELF
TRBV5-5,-,ASSFPAGNRGNTIY
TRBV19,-,ASSILRLGANTEAF
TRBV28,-,ASSLGGGASEKLF
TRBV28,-,ASSSWRGAYGYT
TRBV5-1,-,ASSFEGAKNIQY
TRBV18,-,ASSPPRNKYTQY
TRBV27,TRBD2,ASSSIPTSGMETQY
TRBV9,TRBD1,ASSPHRGHTEAF
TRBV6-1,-,ASPRGGSENTIY
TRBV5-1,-,ASSQGVTTSEQY
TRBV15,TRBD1,ATSRGDRATNEKLF
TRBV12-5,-,ASGRDSGNYGYT
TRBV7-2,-,ASSQRSGAEHNEQF
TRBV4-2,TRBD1,ASSQQTGASNTEAF
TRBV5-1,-,ASSLLQGNTEAF
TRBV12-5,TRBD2,ASAPGSGSSYNEQF
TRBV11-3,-,ASSLGVSSTDTQY
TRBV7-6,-,ASSFRGASYNEQF
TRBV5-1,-,ASSLNTYNEQF
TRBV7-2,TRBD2,ASSPTKLAGGSTDTQY
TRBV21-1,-,ASSKASTGRNYGYT
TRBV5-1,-,ASSVQSSGNTIY
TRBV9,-,ASSLPGSSYNEQF
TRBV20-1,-,SARDPQPQH
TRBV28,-,ASSPTVTYGYT
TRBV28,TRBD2,ASNFPRASGGLDYNEQF
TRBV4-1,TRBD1,ASSPGIDRVASYGYT
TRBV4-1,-,ASSQFTVTDTQY
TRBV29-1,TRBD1,SGGQGPFGYT
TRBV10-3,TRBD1,AISDSGGSQPQH
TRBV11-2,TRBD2,ASQETSGSDEQF
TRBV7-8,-,ASSFQRNTIY
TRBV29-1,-,SVVFRAEGYT
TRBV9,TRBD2,ASSVGGQSGRRH
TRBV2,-,ASSAEGSGNTIY
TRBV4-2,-,ASSQVRGNQPQH
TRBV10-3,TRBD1,AISEAGQGTDTQY
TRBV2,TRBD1,ASSSILGQGNNQPQH
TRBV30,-,AWSKFEPGDTEAF
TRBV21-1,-,ASSTSRGLAGGRSTDTQY
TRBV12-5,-,ASGLRAGTNSPLH
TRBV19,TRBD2,ASAGTSGKGEQF
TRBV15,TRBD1,ATSRTGTGVYGYT
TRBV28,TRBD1,ASSTGTGFYGYT
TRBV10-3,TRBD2,AISEGGLAGGQTQY